Listed below are T cell receptor beta chains from one sample, sequenced in a study of beta chain features in type 1 diabetes. Data came from immunoSEQ multiplex PCR; TCRdb stores just in-frame clones and leaves some out. The sample consists of 200,000 to 300,000 clones, roughly an eighth of them appearing once. Sample: naive CD4+ T cells from blood. The receptors stem from a woman in her thirties or forties in good health. Both conserved end residues are part of each CDR3. The order of the fields is D gene, V gene, J gene, clone size, CDR3 DNA, CDR3 protein. A D gene is named only where the DNA matches it firmly. Clone size, where shown, is once, few, many, or a class for clones that have expanded.

>-|TRBV6-1|TRBJ1-1|few
TGTGCCAGCAGTGAAGGTATGAACACTGAAGCTTTCTTT
CASSEGMNTEAFF
>-|TRBV6-6|TRBJ1-1|-
TGTGCCAGCAGTGCCTTTTCCTCATCGGTGTCTGAAGCTTTCTTT
CASSAFSSSVSEAFF
>-|TRBV10-3|TRBJ2-5|few
TGTGCCATCAGTGCTGACAGGGTGCGGGGAGAGACCCAGTACTTC
CAISADRVRGETQYF
>TRBD1|TRBV5-1|TRBJ2-7|few
TGCGCCAGCAGCCCACTAGACAGGGGCTACGAGCAGTACTTC
CASSPLDRGYEQYF
>TRBD2|TRBV11-2|TRBJ2-5|-
TGTGCCAGCAGCTTAAACCGCGGGGGGGCCGAGGAGACCCAGTACTTC
CASSLNRGGAEETQYF
>TRBD1|TRBV5-6|TRBJ1-2|-
TGTGCCAGCAGCGGGGGGACAGACCGCTATGGCTACACCTTC
CASSGGTDRYGYTF
>-|TRBV19|TRBJ2-1|-
TGTGCCAGTAGTATAAGAACAGGGCGGAACAATGAGCAGTTCTTC
CASSIRTGRNNEQFF
>-|TRBV7-2|TRBJ1-4|few
TGTGCCAGCAGCTTAGAACCGGGGGGTAAACTGTTTTTT
CASSLEPGGKLFF
>-|TRBV4-1|TRBJ1-3|-
TGCGCCAGCAGCCAACCGGGGTCTGGAAACACCATATATTTT
CASSQPGSGNTIYF
>TRBD1|TRBV5-1|TRBJ2-7|many
TGCGCCAGCAGTTGGGACAGCCGCTACGAGCAGTACTTC
CASSWDSRYEQYF
>TRBD1|TRBV18|TRBJ1-2|-
TGTGCCAGCTCACCAGGACAGGGGGCGCGAGATGGCTACACCTTC
CASSPGQGARDGYTF
>-|TRBV4-3|TRBJ1-3|few
TGCGCCAGCAGCCAAGACCTCGCTGGAAACACCATATATTTT
CASSQDLAGNTIYF
>-|TRBV6-6|TRBJ1-1|few
TGTGCCAGCAGTTACGATACGGTGAACACTGAAGCTTTCTTT
CASSYDTVNTEAFF
>-|TRBV7-2|TRBJ1-5|-
TGTGCCAGCAGCCCAGACAGGAGTTACCAGCCCCAGCATTTT
CASSPDRSYQPQHF
>-|TRBV4-3|TRBJ2-1|few
TGCGCCAGCAGCCAAGAGGGGCCCAGCAATGAGCAGTTCTTC
CASSQEGPSNEQFF
>-|TRBV6-5|TRBJ1-4|-
TGTGCCAGCAGTTACAGGAAAGGGGCTAATGAAAAACTGTTTTTT
CASSYRKGANEKLFF
>-|TRBV25-1|TRBJ2-7|-
TGTGCCAGCAGTGAATTCGGTTCTTCCTACGAGCAGTACTTC
CASSEFGSSYEQYF
>-|TRBV11-2|TRBJ1-3|-
TGTGCCAGCAGCCTGGGGGCGTACTCTGGAAACACCATATATTTT
CASSLGAYSGNTIYF
>TRBD1|TRBV9|TRBJ1-1|-
TGTGCCAGCAGCGTGACAGGGGGCAGTCCTGAAGCTTTCTTT
CASSVTGGSPEAFF
>-|TRBV6-5|TRBJ1-1|-
TGTGCCAGCAGCCGATCACCTGAGGAAGCTTTCTTT
CASSRSPEEAFF
>TRBD1|TRBV9|TRBJ1-2|-
TGTGCCAGCAGCGTTTCAGGACAGGGGGCGGAAGGCTACACCTTC
CASSVSGQGAEGYTF
>-|TRBV7-6|TRBJ1-2|-
TGTGCCAGCGGGGCGGGGGAGAGAGGCTACACCTTC
CASGAGERGYTF
>-|TRBV7-2|TRBJ2-7|few
TGTGCCAGCAGCCCAAAAGCTGGCAGGGTCTACGAGCAGTACTTC
CASSPKAGRVYEQYF
>TRBD2|TRBV10-3|TRBJ2-7|few
TGTGCCATCAAACCGGGACTAGCGGGATACGAGCAGTACTTC
CAIKPGLAGYEQYF
>TRBD1|TRBV25-1|TRBJ2-7|few
TGTGCCAGCAGTGGTTGGACAGGGGCCTACGAGCAGTACTTC
CASSGWTGAYEQYF
>-|TRBV18|TRBJ2-3|-
TGTGCCAGCTCACCTCTCGGAGGTGCAGATACGCAGTATTTT
CASSPLGGADTQYF
>-|TRBV2|TRBJ1-5|few
TGTGCCAGCAGTGAAGGCAGGGCGGATCAGCCCCAGCATTTT
CASSEGRADQPQHF
>-|TRBV19|TRBJ1-1|-
TGTGCCAGTACCCGGAACCCGGGGAACACTGAAGCTTTCTTT
CASTRNPGNTEAFF
>TRBD1|TRBV5-1|TRBJ2-3|-
TGCGCCAGTTACCAGGGGGCGTACACAGATACGCAGTATTTT
CASYQGAYTDTQYF
>-|TRBV7-9|TRBJ2-1|many
TGTGCCAGCAGCCCGACAACCGCTCCCCTAAACAATGAGCAGTTCTTC
CASSPTTAPLNNEQFF